Listed below are T cell receptor beta chains from one sample, sequenced in a study of T cell repertoires in aging, cancer and after chemotherapy. From the multiplex PCR reads, TCRdb called clonotypes with MiXCR, one entry per CDR3 protein. The table records 650 to 800 distinct CDR3 sequences, 52% of them present only once. Sequencing was performed on blood. The origin of the receptors is a human donor with a solid tumor. Both conserved end residues are part of each CDR3.

cdr3_length j_call v_call cdr3_aa
15 TRBJ2-7 TRBV7-9 CASSLGGRASYEQYF
14 TRBJ1-4 TRBV7-9 CASRDGTSGEKLFF
16 TRBJ2-2 TRBV7-9 CASTQGRAPNTGELFF
14 TRBJ1-1 TRBV6-6 CASTPTGLNTEAFF
15 TRBJ2-6 TRBV6-5 CASSRDSSGANVLTF
13 TRBJ2-5 TRBV29-1 CSVTLTERETQYF
12 TRBJ2-7 TRBV20-1 CSAKPGAYEQYF
16 TRBJ2-7 TRBV6-1 CASRWGKGQGTYEQYF
15 TRBJ1-2 TRBV20-1 CSAAPGQGVSYGYTF
13 TRBJ1-2 TRBV7-6 CASSSGTADGYTF
13 TRBJ1-2 TRBV5-5 CASSLEGVGGYTF
15 TRBJ1-1 TRBV20-1 CSAPRGDPMNTEAFF
17 TRBJ2-6 TRBV20-1 CSAPTGQGPTGANVLTF
13 TRBJ2-5 TRBV6-5 CASSPLRWETQYF
13 TRBJ1-5 TRBV6-6 CASSLVSNQPQHF
13 TRBJ1-2 TRBV12-3/TRBV12-4 CASTPTGDYGYTF
15 TRBJ1-1 TRBV7-9 CASSTGATSNTEAFF
11 TRBJ1-2 TRBV12-3/TRBV12-4 CASSFGAGYTF
13 TRBJ2-3 TRBV30 CALGTGGADTQYF
11 TRBJ1-2 TRBV12-3/TRBV12-4 CASSFRSGYTF
15 TRBJ2-7 TRBV6-2/TRBV6-3 CASSYNQGSSYEQYF
15 TRBJ1-2 TRBV5-6 CASSLRVGGDYGYTF
14 TRBJ1-1 TRBV7-9 CASSSRTGGTEAFF
13 TRBJ1-1 TRBV20-1 CSAEGGSSTEAFF
14 TRBJ1-1 TRBV20-1 CSASFLAGHGEAFF
11 TRBJ2-7 TRBV6-6 CASSSPYEQYF
14 TRBJ1-2 TRBV5-1 CASSQQGADYGYTF
13 TRBJ1-2 TRBV19 CASSILTATGYTF
12 TRBJ1-5 TRBV10-3 CAIRTGDQPQHF
14 TRBJ1-1 TRBV5-6 CASSPAPLTGDAFF
17 TRBJ2-6 TRBV6-5 CASSSGRVFSGANVLTF
14 TRBJ1-5 TRBV29-1 CSVGDAGISQPQHF
18 TRBJ1-3 TRBV7-6 CASSLTAALSASGNTIYF
15 TRBJ1-2 TRBV7-9 CASSSPRAVLGGYTF
19 TRBJ1-3 TRBV13 CASSDFVPGQQYSGNTIYF
16 TRBJ1-5 TRBV6-5 CASSSPGGNGNQPQHF
14 TRBJ1-2 TRBV11-2 CASSLVGGNYGYTF
12 TRBJ1-5 TRBV27 CASRQGNQPQHF
14 . TRBV7-3 CASSLSTSTDTQHF
16 TRBJ2-7 TRBV27 CASRLTGGTHSYEQYF
13 TRBJ2-7 TRBV6-5 CASSYTSPYEQYF